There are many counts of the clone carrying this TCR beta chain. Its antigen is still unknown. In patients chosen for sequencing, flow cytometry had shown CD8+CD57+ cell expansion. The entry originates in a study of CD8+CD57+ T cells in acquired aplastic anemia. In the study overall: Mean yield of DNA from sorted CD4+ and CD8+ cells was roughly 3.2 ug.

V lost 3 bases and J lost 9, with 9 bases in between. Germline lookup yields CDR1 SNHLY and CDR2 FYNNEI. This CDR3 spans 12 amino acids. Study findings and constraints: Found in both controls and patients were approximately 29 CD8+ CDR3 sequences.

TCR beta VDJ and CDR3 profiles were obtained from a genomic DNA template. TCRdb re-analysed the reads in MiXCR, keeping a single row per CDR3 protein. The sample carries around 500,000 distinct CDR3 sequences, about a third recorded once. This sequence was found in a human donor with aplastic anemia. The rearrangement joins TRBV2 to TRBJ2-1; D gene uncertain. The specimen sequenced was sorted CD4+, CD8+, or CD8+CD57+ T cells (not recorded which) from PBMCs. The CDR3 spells CASSDRGPEQFF. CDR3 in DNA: TGTGCCAGCAGTGATAGAGGTCCTGAGCAGTTCTTC. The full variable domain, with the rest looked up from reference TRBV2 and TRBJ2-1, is EPEVTQTPSHQVTQMGQEVILRCVPISNHLYFYWYRQILGQKVEFLVSFYNNEISEKSEIFDDQFSVERPDGSNFTLKIRSTKLEDSAMYFCASSDRGPEQFFGPGTRLTVL.